This entry lists 11 T cell receptor beta chains sequenced from one sample in a study of OX40 agonist ivuxolimab in advanced cancers. The library was built by means of the immunoSEQ multiplex PCR assay. TCRdb obtained this table from immuneACCESS and retained in-frame rearrangements with V and J assigned. These tables miss some clones; where compared with another copy, unresolved V genes account for less than half of the shortfall, and the remainder is unexplained. The table for this sample lists tens of thousands of clones; around 87% of them were counted only once. 1.8% of the sample belongs to the ten largest clones. Sequences were derived from CD4+ or CD8+ T cells sorted from blood, sampled in a trial of the OX40 agonist ivuxolimab. The source is an adult with an advanced solid tumor such as melanoma, head and neck, liver or kidney cancer.

V usage is TRBV9 and J usage is TRBJ2-4; TRBD2 might be the D (7 bases). CDR3 length: 19 amino acids. CDR1 is SGDLS, CDR2 YYNGEE, per germline. Trimming left V 3 bases short and J 0 bases short, with 22 bases between. CDR3 sequence reads: CASSEGTGTTDLAKNIQYF. CDR3 nucleotides: TGTGCCAGCAGCGAAGGCACAGGGACTACAGACCTAGCCAAAAACATTCAGTACTTC.

This clone appeared once. V and J are TRBV18 and TRBJ2-7; a possible D gene is TRBD1 (7 bases). The CDR3 runs to 13 residues. CDR1 and CDR2 from the germline V gene are KGHSH and LQKENI. Trimming removed 3 bases from V and 6 bases from J, with 12 bases in between. The CDR3 sequence: CASSPGRGVEQYV. CDR3 DNA: TGTGCCAGCTCACCCGGCAGGGGGGTCGAGCAGTACGTC.

The gene calls are TRBV15 and TRBJ1-4, with a possible D match to TRBD1 (5 bases). Trimming took 3 bases from V and 6 from J, leaving 11 bases between them. This CDR3 region has 14 residues. The germline V gene has CDR1 LNHNV and CDR2 YYDKDF (reference sequence). CDR3 region: CATSSGRGDEKLFF. The CDR3 nucleotides are TGTGCCACCAGCAGTGGGAGGGGAGATGAAAAACTGTTTTTT.

V gene TRBV19 combines with J gene TRBJ2-5; 8 nucleotides match TRBD1. The CDR3 length is 17 residues. Germline CDR1 and CDR2: LNHDA and SQIVND (reference sequence). J gave up 2 bases and V 3 bases, and 11 bases lay outside the gene matches. The CDR3 sequence: CASSMGRAGTGQETQYF. CDR3 coding DNA: TGTGCCAGTAGTATGGGTAGGGCAGGGACAGGACAAGAGACCCAGTACTTC. Full variable domain (rest looked up from reference TRBV19 and TRBJ2-5): DGGITQSPKYLFRKEGQNVTLSCEQNLNHDAMYWYRQDPGQGLRLIYYSQIVNDFQKGDIAEGYSVSREKKESFPLTVTSAQKNPTAFYLCASSMGRAGTGQETQYFGPGTRLLVL.

The rearrangement links TRBV2 to TRBJ2-1; D is perhaps TRBD2 (7 bases). Germline V gene data show CDR1 as SNHLY and CDR2 as FYNNEI. V shed 7 bases and J shed 0 bases, with 22 bases lying between them. The CDR3 has 18 amino acids. The CDR3 DNA follows: TGTGCCAGCACCCGCCGCGGGGGCCTGTCGAGCTCCTACAATGAGCAGTTCTTC. Its translation is CASTRRGGLSSSYNEQFF. Looking up the rest from reference TRBV2 and TRBJ2-1 gives the full variable domain: EPEVTQTPSHQVTQMGQEVILRCVPISNHLYFYWYRQILGQKVEFLVSFYNNEISEKSEIFDDQFSVERPDGSNFTLKIRSTKLEDSAMYFCASTRRGGLSSSYNEQFFGPGTRLTVL.

In DNA, the CDR3 is TGCGCCAGCAGCTTGGATGGGGACGGCACTGAAGCTTTCTTT. Its translation: CASSLDGDGTEAFF. The chain uses TRBV5-1 and TRBJ1-1; a weak D match, TRBD1 (5 bases). This CDR3 contains 14 residues. CDR1 SGHRS and CDR2 YFSETQ come from the germline V gene. V shed 0 bases and J shed 4 bases, with 10 bases lying between them.

This clone was observed a handful of times. The chain carries TRBV4-1 and TRBJ1-3; D is possibly TRBD1 (5 bases). Germline CDR1 MGHRA, CDR2 YSYEKL. This CDR3 comprises 15 residues. Trimming left V 6 bases short and J 0 bases short, with 12 bases between. As DNA, the CDR3 is TGCGCCAGCAGTAAGGACACCGACTCTGGAAACACCATATATTTT. It is translated as CASSKDTDSGNTIYF.

This clone was seen once. V usage is TRBV6-6 and J usage is TRBJ2-5; D not certain. Trimming took off 2 bases at V and 1 base at J, with 8 bases between the two ends. Germline V CDR1 and CDR2: MNHNY, SVGAGI (reference sequence). This CDR3 contains 14 residues. CDR3 sequence (DNA): TGTGCCAGCAGTTACGTGGCGGTCCAAGAGACCCAGTACTTC. This translates into CASSYVAVQETQYF.

V gene TRBV7-2 combines with J gene TRBJ2-2; 10 bases are a match to TRBD1. V shed 5 bases, J shed 3 bases, and the junction held 6 bases outside the gene matches. There are 16 residues in the CDR3. Germline values: CDR1 SGHTA, CDR2 FQGNSA. The CDR3 is CASSGRQGAHTGELFF. In nucleotides, the CDR3 is TGTGCCAGCAGCGGGCGACAGGGGGCGCACACCGGGGAGCTGTTTTTT.

J is TRBJ2-1 and V is TRBV5-1, with 9 bases fitting TRBD2. After removal of 4 bases from V and 12 bases from J, the junction contained 17 bases not matched to a gene. CDR1 and CDR2 from the germline V gene are SGHRS and YFSETQ. CDR3 length: 16 residues. CDR3 DNA sequence: TGCGCCAGCAGCAATCTAGCGGGGCTTTTATCCACAGGGCAGTTCTTC. It codes for CASSNLAGLLSTGQFF. The full variable domain, with the rest looked up from reference TRBV5-1 and TRBJ2-1, is KAGVTQTPRYLIKTRGQQVTLSCSPISGHRSVSWYQQTPGQGLQFLFEYFSETQRNKGNFPGRFSGRQFSNSRSEMNVSTLELGDSALYLCASSNLAGLLSTGQFFGPGTRLTVL.

This chain uses TRBV27 with TRBJ1-6; maybe TRBD1 (6 bases). The CDR3 is 17 amino acids. V was clipped by 4 bases and J by 10 bases, with 23 bases between them. Germline CDR1 MNHEY, CDR2 SMNVEV (reference sequence). The CDR3 coding sequence is TGTGCCAGCAGTTCTTTCATCCGGGCCGGCCAGGGGTCACCCCTCCACTTT. This encodes CASSSFIRAGQGSPLHF.